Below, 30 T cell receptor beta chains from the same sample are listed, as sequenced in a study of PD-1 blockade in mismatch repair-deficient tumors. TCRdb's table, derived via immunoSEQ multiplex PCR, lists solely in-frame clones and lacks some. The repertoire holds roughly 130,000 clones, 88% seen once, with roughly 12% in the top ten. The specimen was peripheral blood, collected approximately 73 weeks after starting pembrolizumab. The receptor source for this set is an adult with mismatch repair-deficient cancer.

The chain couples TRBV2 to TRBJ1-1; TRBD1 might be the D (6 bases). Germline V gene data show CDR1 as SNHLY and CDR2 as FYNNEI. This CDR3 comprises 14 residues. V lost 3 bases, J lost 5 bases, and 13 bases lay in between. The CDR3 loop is CASSDRTAMTEAFF. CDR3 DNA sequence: TGTGCCAGCAGTGACAGGACAGCCATGACTGAAGCTTTCTTT.

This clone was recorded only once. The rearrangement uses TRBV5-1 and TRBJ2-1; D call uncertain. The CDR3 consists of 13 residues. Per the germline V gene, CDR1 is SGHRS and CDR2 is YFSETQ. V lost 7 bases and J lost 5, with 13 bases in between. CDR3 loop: CASAPVGDNEQFF. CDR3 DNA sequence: TGCGCCAGCGCCCCCGTTGGAGACAATGAGCAGTTCTTC.

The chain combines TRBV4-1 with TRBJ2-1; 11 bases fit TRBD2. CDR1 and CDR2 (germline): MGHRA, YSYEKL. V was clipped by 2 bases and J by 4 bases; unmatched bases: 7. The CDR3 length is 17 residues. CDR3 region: CASSQYSGRAGYNEQFF. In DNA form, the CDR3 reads TGCGCCAGCAGCCAATATAGCGGGAGGGCCGGGTACAATGAGCAGTTCTTC.

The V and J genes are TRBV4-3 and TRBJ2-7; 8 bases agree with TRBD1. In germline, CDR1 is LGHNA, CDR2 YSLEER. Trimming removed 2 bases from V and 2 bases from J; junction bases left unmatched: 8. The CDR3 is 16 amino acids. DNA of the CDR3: TGCGCCAGCAGCCAATACCATCCAGGGGGCACCTACGAGCAGTACTTC. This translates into CASSQYHPGGTYEQYF.

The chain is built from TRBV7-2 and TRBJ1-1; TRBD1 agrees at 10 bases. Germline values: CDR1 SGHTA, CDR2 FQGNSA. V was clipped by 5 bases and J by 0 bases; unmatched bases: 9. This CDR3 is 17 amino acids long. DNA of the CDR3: TGTGCCAGCAGCCAAAGACAGGGGGCAGTAATGAACACTGAAGCTTTCTTT. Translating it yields CASSQRQGAVMNTEAFF.

The CDR3 sequence is CASSQVGLVYEQYF. The CDR3 nucleotides are TGCGCCAGCAGCCAAGTAGGACTAGTCTACGAGCAGTACTTC. The chain carries TRBV4-1 and TRBJ2-7; 7 nucleotides align to TRBD2. The CDR3 is 14 residues long. Germline CDR1 is MGHRA and CDR2 is YSYEKL. Trimming took 1 base from V and 3 from J; bases not matched to a gene: 3.

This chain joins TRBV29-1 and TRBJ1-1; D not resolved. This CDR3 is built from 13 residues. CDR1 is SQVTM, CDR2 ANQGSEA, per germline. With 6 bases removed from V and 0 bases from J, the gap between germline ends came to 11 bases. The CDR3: CSVERGMNTEAFF. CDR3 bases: TGCAGCGTCGAACGAGGGATGAACACTGAAGCTTTCTTT.

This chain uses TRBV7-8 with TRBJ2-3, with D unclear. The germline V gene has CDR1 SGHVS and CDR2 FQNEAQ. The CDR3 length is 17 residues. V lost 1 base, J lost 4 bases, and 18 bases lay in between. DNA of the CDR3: TGTGCCAGCAGCTTAGAATCCGGGCCCCTGGGCGCAGATACGCAGTATTTT. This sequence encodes CASSLESGPLGADTQYF.

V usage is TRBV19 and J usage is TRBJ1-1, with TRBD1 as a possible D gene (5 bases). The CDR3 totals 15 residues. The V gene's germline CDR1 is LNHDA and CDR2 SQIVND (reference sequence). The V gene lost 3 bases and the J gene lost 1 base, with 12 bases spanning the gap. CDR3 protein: CASSMQTDENTEAFF. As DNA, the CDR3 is TGTGCCAGTAGTATGCAGACAGACGAGAACACTGAAGCTTTCTTT.

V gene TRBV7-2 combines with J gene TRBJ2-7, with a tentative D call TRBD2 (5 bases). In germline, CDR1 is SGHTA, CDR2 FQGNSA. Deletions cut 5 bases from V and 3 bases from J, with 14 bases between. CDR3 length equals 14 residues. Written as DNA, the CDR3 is TGTGCCAGCAGCAACTCAAGAGGGAACTACGAGCAGTACTTC. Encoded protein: CASSNSRGNYEQYF. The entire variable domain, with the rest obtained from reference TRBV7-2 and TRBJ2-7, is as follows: GAGVSQSPSNKVTEKGKDVELRCDPISGHTALYWYRQSLGQGLEFLIYFQGNSAPDKSGLPSDRFSAERTGGSVSTLTIQRTQQEDSAVYLCASSNSRGNYEQYFGPGTRLTVT.

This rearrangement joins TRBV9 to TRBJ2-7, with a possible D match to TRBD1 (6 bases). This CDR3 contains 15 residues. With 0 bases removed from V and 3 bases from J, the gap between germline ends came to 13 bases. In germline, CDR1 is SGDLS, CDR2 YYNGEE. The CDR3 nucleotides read TGTGCCAGCAGCGTAGGGACAGTCGGCCTCTACGAGCAGTACTTC. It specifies CASSVGTVGLYEQYF.

CDR3 DNA: TGTGCCAGTAGTATAGCAGGGGACAGCTCCTACGAGCAGTACTTC. This codes for CASSIAGDSSYEQYF. The rearrangement uses TRBV19 and TRBJ2-7, with 7 bases that match TRBD1. The junction had 3 bases not matched to a gene; V was cut back by 1 base and J by 0 bases. CDR1 is LNHDA, CDR2 SQIVND, per germline (reference sequence). CDR3 length: 15 residues.

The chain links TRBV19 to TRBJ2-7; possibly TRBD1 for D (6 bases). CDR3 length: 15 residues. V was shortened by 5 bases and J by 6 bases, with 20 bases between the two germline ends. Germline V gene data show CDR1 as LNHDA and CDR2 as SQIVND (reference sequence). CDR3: CASSPSTGRALEQYF. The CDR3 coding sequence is TGTGCCAGTAGTCCGTCGACAGGCCGGGCACTCGAGCAGTACTTC.

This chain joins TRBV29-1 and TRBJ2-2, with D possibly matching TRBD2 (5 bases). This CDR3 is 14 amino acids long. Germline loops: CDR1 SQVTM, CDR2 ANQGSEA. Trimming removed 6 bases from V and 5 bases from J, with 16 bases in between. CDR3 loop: CSVLDTFRTGELFF. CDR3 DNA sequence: TGCAGCGTACTAGACACGTTTCGGACCGGGGAGCTGTTTTTT.

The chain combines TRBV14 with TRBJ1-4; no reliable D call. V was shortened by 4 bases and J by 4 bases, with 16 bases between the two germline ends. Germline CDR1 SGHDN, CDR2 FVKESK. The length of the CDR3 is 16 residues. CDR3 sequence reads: CASSRGRPEVNEKLFF. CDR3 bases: TGTGCCAGCAGCCGCGGACGGCCGGAAGTTAATGAAAAACTGTTTTTT.

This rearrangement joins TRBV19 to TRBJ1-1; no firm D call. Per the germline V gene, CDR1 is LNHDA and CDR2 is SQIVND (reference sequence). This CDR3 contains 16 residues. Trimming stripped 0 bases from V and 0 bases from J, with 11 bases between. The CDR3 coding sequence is TGTGCCAGTAGTATAGACGGTGGGGTTTTGAACACTGAAGCTTTCTTT. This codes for CASSIDGGVLNTEAFF. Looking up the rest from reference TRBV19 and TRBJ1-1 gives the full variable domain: DGGITQSPKYLFRKEGQNVTLSCEQNLNHDAMYWYRQDPGQGLRLIYYSQIVNDFQKGDIAEGYSVSREKKESFPLTVTSAQKNPTAFYLCASSIDGGVLNTEAFFGQGTRLTVV.

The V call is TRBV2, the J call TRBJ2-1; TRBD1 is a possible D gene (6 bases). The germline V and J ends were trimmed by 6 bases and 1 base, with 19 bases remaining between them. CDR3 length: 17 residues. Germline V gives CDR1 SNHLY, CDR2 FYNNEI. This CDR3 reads CASSWGRVARSYNEQFF. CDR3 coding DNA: TGTGCCAGCAGCTGGGGGCGGGTAGCGCGTTCCTACAATGAGCAGTTCTTC.

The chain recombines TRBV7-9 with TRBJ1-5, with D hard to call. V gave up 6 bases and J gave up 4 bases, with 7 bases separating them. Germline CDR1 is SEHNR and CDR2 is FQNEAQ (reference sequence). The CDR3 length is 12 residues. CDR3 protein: CASRKGNQPQHF. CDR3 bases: TGTGCCAGCAGGAAAGGGAATCAGCCCCAGCATTTT.

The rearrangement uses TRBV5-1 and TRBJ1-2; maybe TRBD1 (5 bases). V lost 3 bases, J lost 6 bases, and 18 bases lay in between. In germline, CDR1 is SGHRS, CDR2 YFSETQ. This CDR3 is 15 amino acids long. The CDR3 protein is CASSSTGGGGDGYTF. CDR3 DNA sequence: TGCGCCAGCAGCTCGACCGGCGGGGGAGGGGATGGCTACACCTTC.

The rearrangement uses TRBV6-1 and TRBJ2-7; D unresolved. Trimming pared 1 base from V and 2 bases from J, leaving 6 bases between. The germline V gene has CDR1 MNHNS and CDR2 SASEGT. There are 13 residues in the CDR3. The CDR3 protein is CASSEGRAYEQYF. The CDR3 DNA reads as TGTGCCAGCAGTGAAGGGAGAGCCTACGAGCAGTACTTC.

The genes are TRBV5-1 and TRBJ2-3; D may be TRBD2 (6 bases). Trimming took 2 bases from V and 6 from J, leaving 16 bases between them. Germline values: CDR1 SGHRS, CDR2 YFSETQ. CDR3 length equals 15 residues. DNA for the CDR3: TGCGCCAGCAGCTTCAGGCGGGATCCGCCGGATACGCAGTATTTT. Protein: CASSFRRDPPDTQYF.

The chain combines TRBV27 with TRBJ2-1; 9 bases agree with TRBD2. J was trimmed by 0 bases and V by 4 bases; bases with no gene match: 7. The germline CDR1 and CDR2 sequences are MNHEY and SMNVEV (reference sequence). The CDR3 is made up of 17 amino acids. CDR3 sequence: CASSSLTAGGSYNEQFF. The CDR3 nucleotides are TGTGCCAGCAGTTCACTCACAGCGGGAGGCTCCTACAATGAGCAGTTCTTC.

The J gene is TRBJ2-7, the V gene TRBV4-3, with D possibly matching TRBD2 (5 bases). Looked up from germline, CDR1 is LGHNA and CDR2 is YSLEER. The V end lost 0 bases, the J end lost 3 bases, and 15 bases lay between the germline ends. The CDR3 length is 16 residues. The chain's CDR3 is CASSQDDILRGYEQYF. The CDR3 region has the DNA TGCGCCAGCAGCCAAGATGACATCCTTCGGGGCTACGAGCAGTACTTC.

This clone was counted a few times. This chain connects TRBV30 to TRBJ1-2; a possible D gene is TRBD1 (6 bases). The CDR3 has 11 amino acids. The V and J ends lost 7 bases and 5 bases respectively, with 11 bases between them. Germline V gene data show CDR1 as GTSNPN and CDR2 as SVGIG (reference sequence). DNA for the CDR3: TGTGCCTTCCACAGGGATTATGGCTACACCTTC. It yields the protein CAFHRDYGYTF.

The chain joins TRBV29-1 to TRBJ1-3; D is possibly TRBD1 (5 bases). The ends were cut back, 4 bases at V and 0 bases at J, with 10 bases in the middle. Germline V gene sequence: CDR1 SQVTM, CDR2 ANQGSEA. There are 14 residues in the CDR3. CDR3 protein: CSVGTGSSGNTIYF. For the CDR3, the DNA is TGCAGCGTTGGTACAGGCAGCTCTGGAAACACCATATATTTT.

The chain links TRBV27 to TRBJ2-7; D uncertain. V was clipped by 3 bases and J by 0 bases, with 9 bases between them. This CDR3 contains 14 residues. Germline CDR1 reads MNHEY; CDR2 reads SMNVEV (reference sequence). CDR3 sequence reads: CASSFPIHSYEQYF. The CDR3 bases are TGTGCCAGCAGTTTCCCCATACACTCCTACGAGCAGTACTTC.

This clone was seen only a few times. CDR3 residues: CASSVGLAATDTQYF. CDR3 DNA: TGTGCCAGCAGCGTAGGACTAGCGGCCACAGATACGCAGTATTTT. The chain combines TRBV9 with TRBJ2-3; TRBD2 matches 9 bases. The CDR3 length is 15 residues. In germline, CDR1 is SGDLS, CDR2 YYNGEE. J gave up 2 bases and V 0 bases, and 1 base lay outside the gene matches.

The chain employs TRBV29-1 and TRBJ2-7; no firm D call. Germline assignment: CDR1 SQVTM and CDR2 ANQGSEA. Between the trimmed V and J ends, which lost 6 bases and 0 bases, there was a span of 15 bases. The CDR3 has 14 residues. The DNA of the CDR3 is TGCAGCGTGGTGAATTGGGGAAACTCCTACGAGCAGTACTTC. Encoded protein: CSVVNWGNSYEQYF.

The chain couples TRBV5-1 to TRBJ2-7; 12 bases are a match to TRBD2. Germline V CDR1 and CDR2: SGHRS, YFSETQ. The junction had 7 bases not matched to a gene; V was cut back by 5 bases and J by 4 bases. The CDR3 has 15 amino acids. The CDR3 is CASRQGLAGIYEQYF. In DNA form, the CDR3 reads TGCGCCAGCAGACAAGGACTAGCGGGAATTTACGAGCAGTACTTC.

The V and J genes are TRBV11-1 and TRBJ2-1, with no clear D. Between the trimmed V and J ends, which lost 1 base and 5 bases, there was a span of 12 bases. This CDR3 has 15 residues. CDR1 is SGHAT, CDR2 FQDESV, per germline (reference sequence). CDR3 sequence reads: CASSLGRVGDNEQFF. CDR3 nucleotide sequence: TGTGCCAGCAGCTTAGGAAGGGTAGGTGACAATGAGCAGTTCTTC.